This T cell receptor beta chain was found in a study of cytomegalovirus exposure and HLA in healthy donors. Study information: Drawn from HLA-typed donors, tens of millions of unique TCRs were held in an early data release.

About this clone itself: Its antigen is unidentified.

With 60 Vbeta and 13 Jbeta primers, the PCR was carried out. Method: immunoSEQ multiplex PCR; TCRdb's copy keeps in-frame clones and lacks some. The data contain approximately 91,000 clones, around 84% of them singletons. Healthy bone marrow donors made up the cohort. Study-level findings and limits: As a later analysis showed, a missense DCLRE1C variant was linked to trimming of TCR beta V- and J-genes. It was reportedly the case that the classifier diagnosed cytomegalovirus status with high specificity and sensitivity.

V lost 2 bases and J 7 bases, leaving 9 bases between the germline ends. The germline gives CDR1 SEHNR, CDR2 FQNEAQ (reference sequence). This CDR3 has 13 amino acids. The chain links TRBV7-9 to TRBJ1-5; D call uncertain. This sequence was found in a human donor in good health. The sequencing input was PBMCs. The CDR3 nucleotides are TGTGCCAGCAGCTTAAGGCAGGCACAGCCCCAGCATTTT. Protein: CASSLRQAQPQHF.